One T cell receptor (beta chain) is described in this entry. The ends lost 6 bases at V and 3 bases at J; junction bases unmatched: 5. CDR3 length equals 13 residues. Germline assignment: CDR1 SQVTM and CDR2 ANQGSEA. Original methodology: Amplified reference gene primers provided the basis for estimating nucleated cell counts. The table came from immunoSEQ multiplex PCR; TCRdb's copy has only in-frame clones and leaves some out. Clone size and the V and J calls come from that table; the DNA yielded D and trimming. The sample yields roughly 230,000 clones, approximately 90% seen once. The sample comes from a study of blood T cell repertoires in COVID-19. Study-wide background: Spain, Italy and the United States supplied samples that represented acute and convalescent COVID-19. Nucleic acid was either cDNA or gDNA, and it came from T cells, B-cell-depleted T cells, or PBMCs.

Sequenced: peripheral blood. V and J are TRBV29-1 and TRBJ1-5, with TRBD1 identical over 7 bases. This TCR derives from a man in his 70s with acute or convalescent COVID-19. CDR3: CSVNTGDNQPQHF. The DNA for the CDR3 is TGCAGCGTGAACACAGGGGACAATCAGCCCCAGCATTTT.